Below are 7 T cell receptor beta chains sequenced from a single sample in a study of shared clonotypes between healthy human individuals. Produced via immunoSEQ multiplex PCR; TCRdb's table is partial and in-frame only. The sample lists approximately 2,300,000 clones, less than 95% seen once, with roughly 0.34% in the top ten. The specimen sequenced was naive CD4+ T cells from PBMCs. Stated subset: CD45RA+ positively selected. The source of these receptors is a man between 18 and 35 years old in good health. Some clones in this sample may be carry-over from other donors' samples.

The CDR3 region has the DNA TGTGCCAGCAGTGAAAAGGGGACAGGGACAGTAAAGGGCTACACCTTC. Encoded protein: CASSEKGTGTVKGYTF. This chain uses TRBV2 with TRBJ1-2; 9 bases map to TRBD1. Germline V gene sequence: CDR1 SNHLY, CDR2 FYNNEI. The CDR3 totals 16 residues. V lost 2 bases and J lost 8; bases outside the gene matches: 12. The whole variable domain, remainder taken from reference TRBV2 and TRBJ1-2, is EPEVTQTPSHQVTQMGQEVILRCVPISNHLYFYWYRQILGQKVEFLVSFYNNEISEKSEIFDDQFSVERPDGSNFTLKIRSTKLEDSAMYFCASSEKGTGTVKGYTFGSGTRLTVV.

The V call is TRBV18, the J call TRBJ1-1; D gene uncertain. V lost 0 bases, J lost 5 bases, and 13 bases lay in between. Germline CDR1 KGHSH, CDR2 LQKENI. This CDR3 is built from 15 residues. CDR3: CASSPPTGVGTEAFF. The CDR3, as DNA: TGTGCCAGCTCACCACCGACGGGAGTCGGGACTGAAGCTTTCTTT. Drawing the rest from reference TRBV18 and TRBJ1-1, the complete variable domain is NAGVMQNPRHLVRRRGQEARLRCSPMKGHSHVYWYRQLPEEGLKFMVYLQKENIIDESGMPKERFSAEFPKEGPSILRIQQVVRGDSAAYFCASSPPTGVGTEAFFGQGTRLTVV.

The chain carries TRBV4-1 and TRBJ2-1, with D perhaps assigned TRBD1 or TRBD2 (5 bases each). The CDR3 covers 16 residues. Germline V gene lookup returns CDR1 MGHRA and CDR2 YSYEKL. The germline V and J ends were trimmed by 4 bases and 5 bases, with 18 bases remaining between them. CDR3 nucleotides: TGCGCCAGCAGCCCATACGGGGCGCGGAGAAACAATGAGCAGTTCTTC. Residues: CASSPYGARRNNEQFF.

J is TRBJ2-1 and V is TRBV10-1; 14 bases match TRBD2. The CDR3 contains 15 residues. The trim removed 6 bases at V and 6 bases at J, leaving 4 bases unmatched. Germline CDR1 WNHNN, CDR2 SYGVQD (reference sequence). CDR3 in amino acids: CASSSGTSGSNEQFF. The CDR3 nucleotides read TGCGCCAGCAGCTCCGGGACTAGCGGGAGCAATGAGCAGTTCTTC.

The chain recombines TRBV6-1 with TRBJ2-7; tentative D call: TRBD1 (5 bases). Trimming took 3 bases from V and 1 from J, leaving 10 bases between them. Germline V lookup: CDR1 MNHNS, CDR2 SASEGT. There are 14 residues in the CDR3. CDR3 bases: TGTGCCAGCAGTGACAGGGATAATTCCTACGAGCAGTACTTC. The encoded protein is CASSDRDNSYEQYF.

The V call is TRBV29-1, the J call TRBJ1-1; the D gene is possibly TRBD1 (6 bases). The CDR3 covers 12 residues. V lost 7 bases to trimming and J lost 1 base, with 10 bases between them. Germline V gives CDR1 SQVTM, CDR2 ANQGSEA. This chain's CDR3 is CSGRQANTEAFF. The CDR3 coding sequence is TGCAGCGGCAGACAGGCGAACACTGAAGCTTTCTTT.

The rearrangement links TRBV5-5 to TRBJ2-7; D gene ambiguous. Trimming took off 0 bases at V and 0 bases at J, with 16 bases between the two ends. The CDR3 sequence is 17 residues long. Per germline, CDR1 SGHKS and CDR2 YYEKEE (reference sequence). CDR3 in amino acids: CASSLGARVISSYEQYF. Written as DNA, the CDR3 is TGTGCCAGCAGCTTGGGAGCCCGGGTCATCAGCTCCTACGAGCAGTACTTC.